This T cell receptor beta chain was retrieved from a study of T cell repertoires in cytomegalovirus infection. Study context: Public TCR beta signatures marked donors with CMV infection and the matching HLA. Study observations and caveats: CMV carriers with the relevant HLA were identified by cumulative public TCR beta family frequency. Clonotypes of TCR beta that were HLA-C-restricted and CMV-specific dominated the ex vivo response.

This clonotype was seen a few times. Its antigen remains unidentified. J gave up 7 bases and V 3 bases, and 2 bases lay outside the gene matches. CDR3 size: 14 residues. Germline CDR1 DFQATT, CDR2 SNEGSKA (reference sequence). TCRdb re-analysed the reads in MiXCR, keeping a single row per CDR3 protein. The sample records roughly 68,000 distinct CDR3 sequences, approximately 22% being singletons. The chain joins TRBV20-1 to TRBJ2-1; 14 bases fit TRBD2. This TCR came from a human donor in good health (CMV status not recorded). Some clones in this sample may be carry-over from other donors' samples. Material: PBMCs, sequenced either directly or after in vitro stimulation (not recorded which). CDR3 nucleotides: TGCAGTGCTAGCAGGACTAGCGGGAGGAATGAGCAGTTCTTC. Encoded protein: CSASRTSGRNEQFF.